Following are 4 T cell receptor beta chains from one sample sequenced in a study of shared clonotypes between healthy human individuals. Only in-frame clones appear in the TCRdb table, and some are missing; sequencing was by immunoSEQ multiplex PCR. This repertoire shows some 240,000 clones, 60% to 80% found once; its top ten account for around 10%. Sequencing was performed on memory CD4+ T cells sorted from blood. Subset described: CD45RA-negative fraction. All receptors come from a man aged 30 to 39 in good health.

The chain is built from TRBV5-1 and TRBJ1-4; D remains unclear. Germline V CDR1 and CDR2: SGHRS, YFSETQ. This CDR3 spans 15 amino acids. Trimming pared 3 bases from V and 0 bases from J, leaving 9 bases between. CDR3 loop: CASSSPGATNEKLFF. As DNA, the CDR3 is TGCGCCAGCAGCTCCCCCGGAGCAACTAATGAAAAACTGTTTTTT.

V is TRBV7-8 and J is TRBJ2-1; 14 bases are shared with TRBD2. J gave up 6 bases and V 2 bases, and 6 bases lay outside the gene matches. Germline CDR1 SGHVS, CDR2 FQNEAQ. CDR3 length: 17 amino acids. The CDR3 sequence is CASSLSVGLAGGNEQFF. The CDR3 nucleotides read TGTGCCAGCAGCTTAAGTGTCGGACTAGCGGGAGGCAATGAGCAGTTCTTC.

CDR3 region: CASSTLRTAGDTEAFF. The CDR3 bases are TGTGCCAGCAGTACACTACGGACAGCCGGGGACACTGAAGCTTTCTTT. The rearrangement links TRBV27 to TRBJ1-1; D is possibly TRBD1 (6 bases). The CDR3 is 16 amino acids. Between the trimmed V and J ends, which lost 5 bases and 3 bases, there was a span of 19 bases. CDR1 is MNHEY, CDR2 SMNVEV, per germline (reference sequence).

This clone was counted many times. Within the sample, other DNA sequences also encode this same CDR3. The V call is TRBV4-3, the J call TRBJ2-5; 7 bases line up with TRBD1. V was clipped by 3 bases and J by 2 bases; unmatched bases: 0. The CDR3 length is 13 residues. From germline, CDR1 is LGHNA and CDR2 YSLEER. The CDR3 region is CASSQDRQETQYF. The DNA for the CDR3 is TGCGCCAGCAGCCAGGACAGGCAAGAGACCCAGTACTTC.